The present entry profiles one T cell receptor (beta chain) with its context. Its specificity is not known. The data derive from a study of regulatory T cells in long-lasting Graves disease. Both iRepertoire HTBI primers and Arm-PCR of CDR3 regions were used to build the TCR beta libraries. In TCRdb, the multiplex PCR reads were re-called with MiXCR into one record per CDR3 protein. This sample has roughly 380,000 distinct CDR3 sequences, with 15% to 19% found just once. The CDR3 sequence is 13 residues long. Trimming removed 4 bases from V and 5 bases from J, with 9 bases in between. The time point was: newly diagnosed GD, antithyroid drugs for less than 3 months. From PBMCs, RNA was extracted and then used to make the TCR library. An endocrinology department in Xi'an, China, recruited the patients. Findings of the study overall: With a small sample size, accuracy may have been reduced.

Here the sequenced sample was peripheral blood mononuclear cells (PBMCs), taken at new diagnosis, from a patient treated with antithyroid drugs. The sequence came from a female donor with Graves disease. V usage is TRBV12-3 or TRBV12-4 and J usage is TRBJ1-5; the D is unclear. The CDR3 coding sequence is TGTGCCAGCAGTTCGGGTGTAGATCAGCCCCAGCATTTT. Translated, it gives CASSSGVDQPQHF.